What follows are 18 T cell receptor beta chains derived from one specimen sequenced in a study of tumor and adjacent non-tumor tissue in lung cancer. Three rounds of nested PCR, following a modified ARM-PCR protocol, produced the TCRbeta library. TCRdb reanalysed the multiplex PCR reads using MiXCR and keeps one entry per CDR3 protein. The sample yields roughly 75,000 distinct CDR3 sequences, approximately 80% seen once. RNA was extracted from bulk tissue without any cell sorting. More than 3 cm separated this lung sample from the edge of the tumor. The material sequenced was distant non-tumor lung tissue. The receptors derive from a man in his 60s with non-small cell lung cancer.

Concerning this clonotype itself: Sequence at one end of the junction differs from germline and may be a read error. The CDR3 spells CPSSEGRGDTEALF. The DNA of the CDR3 is TGTCCCAGCAGTGAAGGCAGGGGCGACACTGAAGCTTTATTT. The rearrangement joins TRBV6-1 to TRBJ1-1, with D tentatively TRBD1 (6 bases). Germline V lookup: CDR1 MNHNS, CDR2 SASEGT. CDR3 size: 14 residues.

As regards this clonotype: The junction departs from the called germline gene at one end, perhaps through a read error. The gene calls are TRBV11-3 and TRBJ2-5; 9 bases map to TRBD1. The germline CDR1 and CDR2 sequences are SGHNT and YENEEA. This CDR3 contains 15 residues. The CDR3 nucleotides are TGTGCCATCAGCTTATGGACAGGGGTGCCAGAGACCCAGTACTTC. Protein sequence: CAISLWTGVPETQYF.

This clonotype appeared many times. V is TRBV12-1 and J is TRBJ2-2. TRBV12-1 is an annotated pseudogene. The CDR3 runs to 16 residues. This CDR3 reads CASSSTRQKNTGELFF. The DNA for the CDR3 is TGTGCCAGCAGCTCAACTCGGCAGAAGAACACCGGGGAGCTGTTTTTT.

Worth noting for this clonotype: This clone may be a read error of a much larger clone one base away. The V call is TRBV12-3 or TRBV12-4, the J call TRBJ2-3; 11 bases match TRBD2. The junction had 4 bases not matched to a gene; V was cut back by 5 bases and J by 0 bases. The CDR3 runs to 16 residues. The CDR3 bases are TGTGCCAGCAGTCCCCTAGCGGGGGGTAGCACAGATACGCAGTATTTT. Amino acid sequence: CASSPLAGGSTDTQYF.

The V call is TRBV6-6, the J call TRBJ2-5; tentatively, D is TRBD2 (6 bases). Germline V gives CDR1 MNHNY, CDR2 SVGAGI (reference sequence). The CDR3 is 14 amino acids. CDR3 protein: CACTNGPAGETQYF. The CDR3 region has the DNA TGTGCATGCACGAACGGACCAGCGGGAGAGACCCAGTACTTC.

For this clonotype: No conserved phenylalanine or tryptophan ends this CDR3, so it is likely a read error. J is TRBJ1-1 and V is TRBV6-5; 7 bases line up with TRBD1. Looked up from germline, CDR1 is MNHEY and CDR2 is SVGAGI. This CDR3 is built from 14 residues. The CDR3 nucleotides are TGTGCCAGCAGCCTACGAGGAGGGGGCACTCAAGCTTTCTCT. It specifies CASSLRGGGTQAFS.

For this clonotype: A junction boundary mismatches the germline segment, possibly from a read error. The chain carries TRBV5-4 and TRBJ1-1; D is perhaps TRBD1 (6 bases). This CDR3 is built from 15 residues. Germline V gene lookup returns CDR1 SGHNT and CDR2 YYREEE (reference sequence). The CDR3 is CASKPPGAAGTEAFF. The CDR3 nucleotides read TGTGCTAGCAAACCACCGGGGGCGGCGGGGACTGAAGCTTTCTTT.

This clonotype was counted a few times. This is likely a read error, given that the CDR3 carries no conserved phenylalanine or tryptophan at its end. The chain couples TRBV11-3 to TRBJ2-2; 9 bases line up with TRBD2. Germline loops: CDR1 SGHNT, CDR2 YENEEA. The CDR3 spans 18 residues. V dropped 4 bases and J dropped 6; count of bases not matched to a gene: 15. The chain's CDR3 is CASSSLGAGGYRPGELFL. The CDR3 DNA reads as TGTGCCAGCAGCTCCCTGGGAGCGGGAGGATACAGACCCGGGGAGCTGTTTTTG.

A word on this clonotype: One junction end does not reproduce the germline sequence, and a read error may be involved. V usage is TRBV6-2 or TRBV6-3 and J usage is TRBJ2-5; D gene unclear. CDR3 length equals 13 residues. Germline V gene lookup returns CDR1 MNHEY and CDR2 SVGEGT. CDR3 amino acids: CASNYLPEETQYF. The CDR3 DNA reads TGCGCCAGCAATTACTTACCAGAAGAGACCCAGTACTTC.

Comments on this clonotype: One end of the junction is discordant with germline, which a read error may explain. The chain couples TRBV11-3 to TRBJ2-2; weak D call: TRBD2 (6 bases). The CDR3 has 18 amino acids. Germline CDR1 reads SGHNT; CDR2 reads YENEEA. Here the CDR3 DNA reads TGTGCGAGCAGCCAAGCGGGTTTCCGACTCCGAGGGACCGGGGAGCTGCTTTTT. Protein sequence: CASSQAGFRLRGTGELLF.

Of note for this clonotype: A read error may account for a junction end that differs from germline. The rearrangement uses TRBV6-1 and TRBJ2-2, with unresolved D. This CDR3 is built from 16 residues. Germline CDR1 MNHNS, CDR2 SASEGT. The CDR3 nucleotides are TGTGCTAGCAATCATAATGACGGATTGGGGACCGGGGAGCTGTTTTTT. Translated, it gives CASNHNDGLGTGELFF.

In the case of this clonotype: One end of the junction fails to match germline, which may point to a read error. This chain joins TRBV29-1 and TRBJ1-4; D perhaps matches TRBD1 (5 bases). The CDR3 covers 13 residues. In germline, CDR1 is SQVTM, CDR2 ANQGSEA. The chain's CDR3 is CSVGAGKNEKQFF. CDR3 DNA sequence: TGCAGTGTTGGGGCCGGCAAGAATGAAAAACAGTTTTTT.

The chain uses TRBV11-2 and TRBJ2-1, with D tentatively TRBD2 (5 bases). Trimming left V 6 bases short and J 6 bases short, with 15 bases between. The CDR3 sequence is 14 residues long. Germline-derived CDR1 and CDR2 are SGHAT and FQNNGV. The CDR3 protein is CASRRVGGCNEQFF. In nucleotides, the CDR3 is TGTGCCAGCAGGCGGGTAGGAGGCTGCAATGAGCAGTTCTTC.

On this clonotype itself: An end of the junction does not agree with germline; a read error may underlie this. The chain carries TRBV5-4 and TRBJ2-3, with a tentative D call TRBD2 (6 bases). Per germline, CDR1 SGHNT and CDR2 YYREEE (reference sequence). This CDR3 contains 13 residues. This chain's CDR3 is CAGKTGETDTQYF. In nucleotides, the CDR3 is TGTGCTGGGAAGACGGGGGAAACAGATACACAGTATTTT.

With respect to this clonotype: With a much larger clone just one base away, this may be a read error. J is TRBJ1-3 and V is TRBV7-8, with D maybe TRBD1 (5 bases). The CDR3 loop spans 13 amino acids. The germline gives CDR1 SGHVS, CDR2 FQNEAQ. CDR3 amino acids: CACSLGVGNTIYF. The CDR3 nucleotides read TGTGCCTGCAGCCTAGGGGTGGGAAACACCATATATTTT.

The V and J genes are TRBV11-2 and TRBJ2-5; D is ambiguous. This CDR3 is built from 14 residues. Germline CDR1 reads SGHAT; CDR2 reads FQNNGV. With 4 bases removed from V and 5 bases from J, the gap between germline ends came to 14 bases. Here the CDR3 DNA reads TGTGCCAGCAGCTCTGTACAGTTCCAGGAGACCCAGTACTTC. It translates to CASSSVQFQETQYF. The variable domain in full, completed from reference TRBV11-2 and TRBJ2-5, reads EAGVAQSPRYKIIEKRQSVAFWCNPISGHATLYWYQQILGQGPKLLIQFQNNGVVDDSQLPKDRFSAERLKGVDSTLKIQPAKLEDSAVYLCASSSVQFQETQYFGPGTRLLVL.

As to this clonotype: One base away lies a much larger clone, so this may be a sequencing read error. The chain joins TRBV6-5 to TRBJ2-1, with D hard to call. V was clipped by 5 bases and J by 12 bases, with 14 bases between them. The CDR3 spans 12 residues. CDR1 is MNHEY and CDR2 is SVGAGI in the germline V gene. CDR3 sequence: CASSRTNSGQFF. The CDR3, as DNA: TGTGCCAGCAGTCGGACGAACAGTGGGCAGTTCTTC.

This clonotype was picked up one time. The genes are TRBV20-1 and TRBJ2-1; 7 nucleotides match TRBD2. The germline V gene encodes CDR1 DFQATT and CDR2 SNEGSKA (reference sequence). This CDR3 contains 14 residues. V shed 5 bases and J 5 bases; nucleotides not matched to a gene: 9. The CDR3 region is CSAPHPRGDNEQFF. The CDR3 DNA reads TGCAGTGCTCCCCACCCACGGGGGGACAATGAGCAGTTCTTC.